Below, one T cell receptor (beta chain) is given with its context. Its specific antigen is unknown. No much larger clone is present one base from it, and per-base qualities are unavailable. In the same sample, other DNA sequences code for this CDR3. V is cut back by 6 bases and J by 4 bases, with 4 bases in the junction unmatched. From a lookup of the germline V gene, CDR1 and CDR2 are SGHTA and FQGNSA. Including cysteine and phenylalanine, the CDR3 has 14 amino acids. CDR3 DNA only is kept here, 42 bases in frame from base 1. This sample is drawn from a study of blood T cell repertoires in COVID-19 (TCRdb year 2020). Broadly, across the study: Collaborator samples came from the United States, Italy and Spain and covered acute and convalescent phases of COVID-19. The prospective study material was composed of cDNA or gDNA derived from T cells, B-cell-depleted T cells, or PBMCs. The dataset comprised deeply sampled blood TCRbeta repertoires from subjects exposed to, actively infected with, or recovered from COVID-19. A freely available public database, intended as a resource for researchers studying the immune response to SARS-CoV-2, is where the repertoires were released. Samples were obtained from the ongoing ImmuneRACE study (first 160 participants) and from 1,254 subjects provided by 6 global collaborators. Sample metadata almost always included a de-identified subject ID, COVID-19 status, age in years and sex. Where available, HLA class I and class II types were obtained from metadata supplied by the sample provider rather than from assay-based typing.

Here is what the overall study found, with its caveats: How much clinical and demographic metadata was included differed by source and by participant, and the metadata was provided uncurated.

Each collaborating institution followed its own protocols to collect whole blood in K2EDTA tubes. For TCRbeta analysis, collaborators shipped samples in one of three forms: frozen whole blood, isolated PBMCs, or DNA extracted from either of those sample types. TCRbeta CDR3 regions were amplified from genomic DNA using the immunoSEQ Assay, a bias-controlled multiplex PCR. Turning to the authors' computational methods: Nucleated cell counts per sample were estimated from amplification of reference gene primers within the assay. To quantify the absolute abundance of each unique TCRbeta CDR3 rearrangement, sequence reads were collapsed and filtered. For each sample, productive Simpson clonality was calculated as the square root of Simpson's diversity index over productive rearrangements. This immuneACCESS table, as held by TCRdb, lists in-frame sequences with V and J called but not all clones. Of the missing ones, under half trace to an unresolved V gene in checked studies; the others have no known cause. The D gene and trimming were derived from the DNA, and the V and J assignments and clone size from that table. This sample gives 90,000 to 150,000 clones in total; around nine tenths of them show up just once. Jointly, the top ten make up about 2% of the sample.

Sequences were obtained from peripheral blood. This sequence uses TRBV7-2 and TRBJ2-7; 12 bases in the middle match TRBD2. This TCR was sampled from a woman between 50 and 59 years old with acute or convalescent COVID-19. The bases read TGTGCCAGCAGTGGGACTAGCGGGTCTTACGAGCAGTACTTC. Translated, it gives CASSGTSGSYEQYF.